This TCR beta chain is drawn from a study of blood T cell repertoires in COVID-19. Clones were sequenced by immunoSEQ multiplex PCR, and TCRdb holds only the in-frame ones, with some missing. This table holds more than 150,000 clones, approximately 85% found once. With 2 bases clipped from V and 3 bases from J, the junction kept 6 bases outside the gene matches. This CDR3 is built from 15 residues. The specimen sequenced was PBMCs or T cells enriched from blood (not recorded which). The clonotype comes from a middle-aged man who had recovered from COVID-19. This chain joins TRBV23-1 and TRBJ2-7; TRBD2 aligns across 8 bases. TRBV23-1 is noted as an ORF with a role that remains uncertain. CDR3 sequence: CASSQTSGFDYEQYF. CDR3 in DNA: TGCGCCAGCAGTCAAACTAGCGGCTTCGACTACGAGCAGTACTTC.